This entry lists 4 T cell receptor beta chains sequenced from one sample in a study of cytomegalovirus exposure and HLA in healthy donors. 13 Jbeta primers and 60 Vbeta primers were used for the PCR. Measured with immunoSEQ multiplex PCR; TCRdb has only the in-frame clones, and not every one. The profile shows 200,000 or so clones, around 80% of them singletons. Sample: PBMCs. Every receptor here comes from a girl aged 2 to 9 in good health and CMV-seronegative.

This clone is a singleton in its sample. The chain uses TRBV7-9 and TRBJ1-5; the match to TRBD1 covers 7 bases. The length of the CDR3 is 15 residues. Looked up from germline, CDR1 is SEHNR and CDR2 is FQNEAQ (reference sequence). V shed 4 bases and J 10 bases; nucleotides not matched to a gene: 13. The DNA for the CDR3 is TGTGCCAGCAGCTCATTCCGGACAGGCCCACGACCCCAGCATTTT. This gives the protein CASSSFRTGPRPQHF. Variable domain in full (rest from reference TRBV7-9 and TRBJ1-5): DTGVSQNPRHKITKRGQNVTFRCDPISEHNRLYWYRQTLGQGPEFLTYFQNEAQLEKSRLLSDRFSAERPKGSFSTLEIQRTEQGDSAMYLCASSSFRTGPRPQHFGDGTRLSIL.

The rearrangement joins TRBV10-2 to TRBJ2-7; perhaps TRBD2 as D (6 bases). Trimming removed 6 bases from V and 4 bases from J, with 16 bases in between. The germline V gene has CDR1 WSHSY and CDR2 SAAADI. The CDR3 is made up of 14 amino acids. For the CDR3, the DNA is TGCGCCAGCAGCCACGGGGAGGCGGTTTACGAGCAGTACTTC. Translating it yields CASSHGEAVYEQYF.

The chain carries TRBV6-5 and TRBJ2-3; no clear D. Deletions cut 10 bases from V and 1 base from J, with 9 bases between. CDR3 length: 12 amino acids. The germline CDR1 and CDR2 sequences are MNHEY and SVGAGI. The CDR3 sequence is CATRMGTDTQYF. CDR3 sequence (DNA): TGTGCCACTAGAATGGGCACAGATACGCAGTATTTT.

The rearrangement links TRBV11-2 to TRBJ2-5; D is undetermined. V lost 0 bases, J lost 5 bases, and 10 bases lay in between. The CDR3 totals 14 residues. From germline, CDR1 is SGHAT and CDR2 FQNNGV. Here the CDR3 reads CASSLDRVSETQYF. The DNA of the CDR3 is TGTGCCAGCAGCTTAGATCGGGTCTCGGAGACCCAGTACTTC.